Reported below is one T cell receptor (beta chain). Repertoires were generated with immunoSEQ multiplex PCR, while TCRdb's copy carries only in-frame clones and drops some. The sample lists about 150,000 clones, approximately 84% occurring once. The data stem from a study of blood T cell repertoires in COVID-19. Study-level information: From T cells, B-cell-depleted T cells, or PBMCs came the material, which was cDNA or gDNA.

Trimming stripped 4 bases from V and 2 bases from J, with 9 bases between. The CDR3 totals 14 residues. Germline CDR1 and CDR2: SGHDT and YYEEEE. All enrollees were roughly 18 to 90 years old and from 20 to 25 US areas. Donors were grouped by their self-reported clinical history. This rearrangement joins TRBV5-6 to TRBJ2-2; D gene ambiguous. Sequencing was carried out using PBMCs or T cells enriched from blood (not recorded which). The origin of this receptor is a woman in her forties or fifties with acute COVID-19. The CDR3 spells CASSQTRNTGELFF. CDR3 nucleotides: TGTGCCAGCAGCCAGACTCGTAACACCGGGGAGCTGTTTTTT.